This TCR beta chain was identified in a study of regulatory T cells in long-lasting Graves disease. Construction of TCR beta libraries relied on iRepertoire HTBI primers and on Arm-PCR targeting CDR3 regions. TCRdb reprocessed the multiplex PCR reads via MiXCR and lists one record per CDR3 protein. The sample yields about 540,000 distinct CDR3 sequences, about 14% seen once. Looked up from germline, CDR1 is MGHRA and CDR2 is YSYEKL. CDR3 length: 16 residues. The V segment lost 4 bases and the J segment 5 bases; nucleotides outside the gene matches: 7. Time point noted: newly diagnosed GD, antithyroid drugs for less than 3 months. PBMCs provided the RNA from which the TCR library was made. Approximately 9.6-milliliter peripheral blood samples went into EDTA tubes. This sample was also put to use in a study of T cells in Graves' hyperthyroidism and ophthalmopathy. According to that study: The definition of stable Graves' hyperthyroidism was no ophthalmopathy progression within 18 months. Carried out on the TCR CDR3, a first-round RT-PCR used the HTBI primer set.

Source: peripheral blood mononuclear cells (PBMCs), taken at new diagnosis, from a patient treated with antithyroid drugs. The sequence was collected from a man between 25 and 39 years old with Graves disease. The V gene is TRBV4-1, the J gene TRBJ2-2; 10 bases match TRBD2. This CDR3 is CASSRWTSGRTGELFF. As DNA, the CDR3 is TGCGCCAGCAGCCGGTGGACTAGCGGAAGGACCGGGGAGCTGTTTTTT.